This T cell receptor beta chain was retrieved from a study of blood T cell repertoires in COVID-19. Clones were read by immunoSEQ multiplex PCR, and TCRdb kept only the in-frame ones, dropping some. The data contain roughly 300,000 clones, about 84% of them singletons. Germline V gives CDR1 SQVTM, CDR2 ANQGSEA. V lost 7 bases and J lost 8; bases outside the gene matches: 8. The CDR3 extends over 13 amino acids. The V and J genes are TRBV29-1 and TRBJ1-4, with 9 bases that match TRBD1. The material sequenced was peripheral blood. The sequence derives from a woman aged 45-59 years with acute or convalescent COVID-19. As DNA, the CDR3 is TGCAGCGGATTACAGGGGGCGCAGGAAAAACTGTTTTTT. Translation: CSGLQGAQEKLFF.